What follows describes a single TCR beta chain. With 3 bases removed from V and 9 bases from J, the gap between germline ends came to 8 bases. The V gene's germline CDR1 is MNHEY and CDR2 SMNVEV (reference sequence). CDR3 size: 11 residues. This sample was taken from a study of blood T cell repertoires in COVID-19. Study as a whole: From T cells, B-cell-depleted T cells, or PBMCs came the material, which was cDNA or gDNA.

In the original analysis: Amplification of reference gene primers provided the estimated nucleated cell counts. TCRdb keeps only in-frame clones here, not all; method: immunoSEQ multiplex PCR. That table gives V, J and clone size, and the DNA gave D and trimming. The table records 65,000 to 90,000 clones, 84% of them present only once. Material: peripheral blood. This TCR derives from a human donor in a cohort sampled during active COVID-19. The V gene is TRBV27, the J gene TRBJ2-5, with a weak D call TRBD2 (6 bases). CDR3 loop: CASSFGGAQYF. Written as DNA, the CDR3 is TGTGCCAGCAGTTTCGGCGGGGCCCAGTACTTC.